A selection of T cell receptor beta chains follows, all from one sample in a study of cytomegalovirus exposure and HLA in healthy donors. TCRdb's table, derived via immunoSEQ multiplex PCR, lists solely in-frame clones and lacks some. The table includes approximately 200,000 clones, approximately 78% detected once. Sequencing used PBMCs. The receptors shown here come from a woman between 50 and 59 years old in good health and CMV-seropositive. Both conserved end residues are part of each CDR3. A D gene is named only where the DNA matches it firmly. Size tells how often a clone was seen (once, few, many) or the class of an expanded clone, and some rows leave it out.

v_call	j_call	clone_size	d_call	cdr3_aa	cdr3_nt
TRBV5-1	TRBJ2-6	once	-	CASRGGASVSSGANVLTF	TGCGCCAGCAGAGGGGGGGCATCGGTAAGCTCTGGGGCCAACGTCCTGACTTTC
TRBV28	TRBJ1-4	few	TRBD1	CASSLWSTGGEANEKLFF	TGTGCCAGCAGTTTATGGTCGACAGGGGGGGAGGCTAATGAAAAACTGTTTTTT
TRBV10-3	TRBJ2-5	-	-	CAISEGSQETQYF	TGTGCCATCAGTGAGGGTAGCCAAGAGACCCAGTACTTC
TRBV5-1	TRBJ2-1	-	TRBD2	CASSLKIAGGPGYEQFF	TGCGCCAGCAGCTTGAAAATAGCGGGAGGGCCTGGATATGAGCAGTTCTTC
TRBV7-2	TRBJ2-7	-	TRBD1	CASSLAWGPAGRDRGYEQYF	TGTGCCAGCAGCTTAGCGTGGGGCCCAGCTGGCCGGGACAGGGGCTACGAGCAGTACTTC
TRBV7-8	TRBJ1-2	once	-	CASSLGSEVPGYTF	TGTGCCAGCAGCTTAGGGTCTGAGGTGCCGGGCTACACCTTC
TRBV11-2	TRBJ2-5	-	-	CASSTPLGGGSSGVKTQYF	TGTGCCAGCAGCACACCACTGGGCGGGGGCTCGTCCGGTGTGAAGACCCAGTACTTC
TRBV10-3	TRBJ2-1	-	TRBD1	CAIRGRGPGNEQFF	TGTGCCATCAGGGGCAGGGGGCCTGGCAATGAGCAGTTCTTC
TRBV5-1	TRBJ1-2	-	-	CASSLGEGYGYTF	TGCGCCAGCAGCTTGGGGGAGGGCTATGGCTACACCTTC
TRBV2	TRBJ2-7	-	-	CASSHPGHPYEQYF	TGTGCCAGCAGCCACCCGGGACACCCCTACGAGCAGTACTTC
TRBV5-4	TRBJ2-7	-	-	CASSPGPDSSYEQYF	TGTGCCAGCAGCCCCGGGCCGGACAGCTCCTACGAGCAGTACTTC
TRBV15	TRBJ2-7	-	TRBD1	CATSRDGGRTGERYEQYF	TGTGCCACCAGCAGAGATGGGGGCAGGACAGGCGAGAGGTACGAGCAGTACTTC
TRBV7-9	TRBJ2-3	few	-	CASSQRQVYTDTQYF	TGTGCCAGCAGCCAAAGACAGGTTTACACAGATACGCAGTATTTT
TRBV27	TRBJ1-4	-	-	CASRPVAARTHNEKLFF	TGTGCCAGCAGGCCGGTTGCTGCCCGGACACATAATGAAAAACTGTTTTTT
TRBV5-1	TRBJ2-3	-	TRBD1	CASSKGQEGTDTQYF	TGCGCCAGCAGCAAGGGACAGGAGGGGACAGATACGCAGTATTTT
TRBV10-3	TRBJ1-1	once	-	CAISEGRVGLRGAFF	TGTGCCATCAGTGAGGGCAGGGTAGGCCTTAGAGGAGCTTTCTTT
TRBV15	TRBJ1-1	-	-	CATAYIAGKGTEAFF	TGTGCCACCGCATATATAGCGGGGAAGGGGACTGAAGCTTTCTTT
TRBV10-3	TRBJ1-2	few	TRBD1	CAISEGGTGEYGYTF	TGTGCCATCAGTGAGGGGGGGACAGGGGAGTATGGCTACACCTTC
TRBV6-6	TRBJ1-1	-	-	CASSRTNRVNTEAFF	TGTGCCAGCAGCCGTACCAACCGGGTGAACACTGAAGCTTTCTTT
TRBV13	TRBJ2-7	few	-	CASSLGLGGKSNEQYF	TGTGCCAGCAGCTTAGGCCTGGGAGGTAAGAGCAACGAGCAGTACTTC
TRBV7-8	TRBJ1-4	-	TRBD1	CASSRDRGLEKLFF	TGTGCCAGCAGCCGGGACAGGGGGCTTGAAAAACTGTTTTTT
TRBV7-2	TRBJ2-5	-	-	CASSFRGTETQYF	TGTGCCAGCAGCTTCAGGGGAACGGAGACCCAGTACTTC
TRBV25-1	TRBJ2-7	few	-	CASSPSGSYEQYF	TGTGCCAGCAGCCCATCGGGGTCCTACGAGCAGTACTTC
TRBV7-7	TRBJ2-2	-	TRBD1	CASSLRGGVGTGELFF	TGTGCCAGCAGCTTAAGAGGGGGCGTAGGGACCGGGGAGCTGTTTTTT
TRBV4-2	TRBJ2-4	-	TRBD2	CASSQDTSGRAGSTNIQYF	TGTGCCAGCAGCCAAGATACGAGCGGGAGGGCCGGGTCGACGAACATTCAGTACTTC
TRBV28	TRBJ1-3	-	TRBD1	CASLTVGTDSGNTIYF	TGTGCCAGCCTTACCGTCGGGACAGACTCTGGAAACACCATATATTTT
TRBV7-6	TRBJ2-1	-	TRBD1	CASSIRDRYNEQFF	TGTGCCAGCAGCATCCGGGACAGATACAATGAGCAGTTCTTC
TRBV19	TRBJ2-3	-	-	CASSQTRSTQYF	TGTGCCAGTAGCCAGACTAGGAGTACGCAGTATTTT
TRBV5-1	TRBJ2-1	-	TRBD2	CASSLTSGGSSYNEQFF	TGCGCCAGCAGCTTGACTAGCGGGGGGAGCTCCTACAATGAGCAGTTCTTC
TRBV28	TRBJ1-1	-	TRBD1	CASSDNQMGRTGGRTEAFF	TGTGCCAGCAGTGACAACCAAATGGGGAGGACAGGGGGGCGGACTGAAGCTTTCTTT
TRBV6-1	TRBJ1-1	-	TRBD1	CASREQGQNTEAFF	TGTGCCAGCAGAGAACAGGGGCAGAACACTGAAGCTTTCTTT
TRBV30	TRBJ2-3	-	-	CAWSPGVTDTQYF	TGTGCCTGGAGTCCCGGGGTTACAGATACGCAGTATTTT
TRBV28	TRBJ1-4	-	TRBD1	CASSPLGTGVEKLFF	TGTGCCAGCAGCCCTCTTGGGACAGGGGTTGAAAAACTGTTTTTT
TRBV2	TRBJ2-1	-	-	CASRIQVISYNEQFF	TGTGCCAGCAGGATACAGGTTATCTCCTACAATGAGCAGTTCTTC
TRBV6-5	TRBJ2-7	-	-	CASSYGSGNEQYF	TGTGCCAGCAGTTACGGTTCAGGGAACGAGCAGTACTTC
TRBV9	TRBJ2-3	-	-	CASSPLSDTQYF	TGTGCCAGCAGCCCCCTCTCAGATACGCAGTATTTT
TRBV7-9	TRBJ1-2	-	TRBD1	CSSSFGQDPYGYTF	TGTTCCAGCAGCTTCGGACAGGACCCCTATGGCTACACCTTC
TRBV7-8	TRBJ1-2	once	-	CASSYKPGHLNYGYTF	TGTGCCAGCAGTTATAAACCGGGACACCTCAACTATGGCTACACCTTC
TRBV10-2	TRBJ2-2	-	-	CASSGRGQLSTGELFF	TGCGCCAGCAGTGGGCGAGGACAGTTGTCCACCGGGGAGCTGTTTTTT
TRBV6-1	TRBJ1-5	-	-	CASSASSGNQPQHF	TGTGCCAGCAGTGCTTCGTCAGGCAATCAGCCCCAGCATTTT
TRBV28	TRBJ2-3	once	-	CASSFGGTDTQYF	TGTGCCAGCAGTTTCGGAGGCACAGATACGCAGTATTTT
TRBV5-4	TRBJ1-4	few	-	CASSLGGPNEKLFF	TGTGCCAGCAGCTTGGGGGGGCCTAATGAAAAACTGTTTTTT
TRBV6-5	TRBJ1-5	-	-	CASAVAGAGQPQHF	TGTGCCAGCGCCGTGGCAGGGGCCGGTCAGCCCCAGCATTTT